The rows below give T cell receptor beta chains drawn from one sample of a study of vaccination and CD4 T cells after COVID-19. No cognate antigen is known for these TCRs. One entry per CDR3 protein results from TCRdb running MiXCR on the PCR reads. The sample has about 14,000 distinct CDR3 sequences; about 51% are singletons. Sequencing input: CD4+ T cells from blood, cultured in vitro. All receptors derive from a human donor who had recovered from COVID-19. CDR3s include the opening cysteine and the closing phenylalanine or tryptophan. The D gene is left open where the match is weak. Clone sizes are given selectively: once, few, many, or a class where the clone is expanded.

v_gene,abundance,j_gene,d_gene,CDR3nt,CDR3aa
TRBV2,-,TRBJ1-5,-,TGTGCCAGCAGTGAAGCGCTTCCGGGACAGCCCCAGCATTTT,CASSEALPGQPQHF
TRBV7-2,once,TRBJ1-6,-,TGTGCCAGCAGCTTAGATTGGGCAGCCAATTCACCCCTCCACTTT,CASSLDWAANSPLHF
TRBV6-1,-,TRBJ2-1,-,TGTGCCAGCAACGTCGGGAACTACAATGAGCAGTTCTTC,CASNVGNYNEQFF
TRBV30,-,TRBJ1-3,-,TGTGCCTGGAGCCCGGACAGTCTTGGAAACACCATATATTTT,CAWSPDSLGNTIYF
TRBV19,few,TRBJ1-5,-,TGTGCCAGTAGTATGGGGGACATCTCCAATCAGCCCCAGCATTTT,CASSMGDISNQPQHF
TRBV9,-,TRBJ2-5,TRBD2,TGTGCCAGCGGGAGACTAGCGAGGGGGGAGACCCAGTACTTC,CASGRLARGETQYF
TRBV5-4,-,TRBJ2-5,TRBD2,TGTGCCAGCAGCTATCGCGGGGCTAGCGGGAGGACCCAAGAGACCCAGTACTTC,CASSYRGASGRTQETQYF
TRBV6-1,-,TRBJ2-3,TRBD1,TGTGCCAGCAGTCAGGGGGTTGCAGATACGCAGTATTTT,CASSQGVADTQYF
TRBV2,-,TRBJ2-1,-,TGTGCCAGCAGTTATGAGGGCAATGAGCAGTTCTTC,CASSYEGNEQFF
TRBV7-9,-,TRBJ1-2,TRBD1,TGTGCCAGCAGCTTAGAGACAGGGGGCGGCTATGGCTACACCTTC,CASSLETGGGYGYTF
TRBV15,-,TRBJ2-5,-,TGTGCCACCAGCAGAGAGTACCAAGAGACCCAGTACTTC,CATSREYQETQYF
TRBV20-1,-,TRBJ2-1,-,TGCAGTGCTATATACAGGTGGAGCTCCTACAATGAGCAGTTCTTC,CSAIYRWSSYNEQFF
TRBV28,-,TRBJ2-6,-,TGTGCCAGCAGTTTGAGGTTTTTATACTCTGGGGCCAACGTCCTGACTTTC,CASSLRFLYSGANVLTF
TRBV11-3,-,TRBJ2-2,-,TGTGCCAGCAGCTCCAGGGAGGAGTTAGCTGGGGAGCTGTTTTTT,CASSSREELAGELFF
TRBV7-9,few,TRBJ2-3,-,TGTGCCAGCAGCATCGCGGGGGATACGCAGTATTTT,CASSIAGDTQYF
TRBV29-1,-,TRBJ2-2,-,TGCAGCGCCGGGAGGGGACAGAGTACCGGGGAGCTGTTTTTT,CSAGRGQSTGELFF
TRBV15,-,TRBJ1-2,-,TGTGCCACCAGCCCCCGAGGGGATAAAGGGGGTCGGGTCTATGGCTACACCTTC,CATSPRGDKGGRVYGYTF
TRBV7-3,few,TRBJ2-2,TRBD2,TGTGCCAGCAGACCCGGGACTAGCGGGAACACCGGGGAGCTGTTTTTT,CASRPGTSGNTGELFF
TRBV6-1,-,TRBJ2-1,TRBD1,TGTGCCAGCAGCCTTACGGGACAGGGGCTTCATCAGCAGTTCTTC,CASSLTGQGLHQQFF
TRBV19,-,TRBJ2-6,-,TGTGCCAGTAGTATTATGGGCAGGGTCGGGGCCAACGTCCTGACTTTC,CASSIMGRVGANVLTF
TRBV2,-,TRBJ1-4,-,TGTGCCAGCAGTGAAGGAGGGGGGCGTAGTGAAAAACTGTTTTTT,CASSEGGGRSEKLFF
TRBV7-2,-,TRBJ2-6,-,TGTGCCAGCAGCCCCGTGATTCCCTCTGGGGCCAACGTCCTGACTTTC,CASSPVIPSGANVLTF
TRBV30,-,TRBJ2-3,TRBD2,TGTGCCTCTTCACGACCAGCGGGACGTCGTACGCAGTATTTT,CASSRPAGRRTQYF
TRBV28,few,TRBJ1-6,-,TGTGCCAGCAAAGGGGTCGGGGGGACCTCCTATAATTCACCCCTCCACTTT,CASKGVGGTSYNSPLHF
TRBV19,-,TRBJ2-6,-,TGTGCCAGTAGTATAGTTCGGTTGGGATCTGGGGCCAACGTCCTGACTTTC,CASSIVRLGSGANVLTF
TRBV12-3/TRBV12-4,-,TRBJ1-2,-,TGTGCCAGCAGTCCGGGACACTCTAACTATGGCTACACCTTC,CASSPGHSNYGYTF
TRBV6-1,-,TRBJ1-2,-,TGTGCCAGCTGCAGAGATTCCGGCCCAAATGGCTACACCTTC,CASCRDSGPNGYTF
TRBV7-2,-,TRBJ2-3,TRBD2,TGTGCCAGCAGCTTAGCAGCGGGGGGCCCTAGCACAGATACGCAGTATTTT,CASSLAAGGPSTDTQYF
TRBV12-3/TRBV12-4,few,TRBJ1-5,-,TGTGCCAGCACCTTCAGACGGGGTAATCAGCCCCAGCATTTT,CASTFRRGNQPQHF
TRBV15,few,TRBJ1-5,-,TGTGCCACCAGCAGAGGGGGGCCCCAGCATTTT,CATSRGGPQHF
TRBV6-1,few,TRBJ1-5,TRBD1,TGTGCCAGCAGCCGGGACAGAGATCAGCCCCAGCATTTT,CASSRDRDQPQHF
TRBV5-1,-,TRBJ2-2,TRBD2,TGCGCCAGCAGCTTACTAGCGGGAGCCAACACCGGGGAGCTGTTTTTT,CASSLLAGANTGELFF
TRBV20-1,few,TRBJ2-2,TRBD2,TGCAGTGCTAGTCGCCTAGCGGGCACGAACACCGGGGAGCTGTTTTTT,CSASRLAGTNTGELFF
TRBV7-9,few,TRBJ2-3,TRBD1,TGTGCCAGCAGCTCGGACAGGGGCCCTGTCGGCCAGCAGTATTTT,CASSSDRGPVGQQYF
TRBV6-1,-,TRBJ2-7,TRBD2,TGTGCCAGCAGTAGACTAGCGGGAACGTACGAGCAGTACTTC,CASSRLAGTYEQYF
TRBV6-1,few,TRBJ1-2,-,TGTGCCAGCATCAAGGACGGGCGTTGGGGCTACACCTTC,CASIKDGRWGYTF
TRBV28,-,TRBJ2-7,-,TGTGCCAGCAGTTTAAACAGCGCCTACGAGCAGTACTTC,CASSLNSAYEQYF
TRBV20-1,-,TRBJ2-3,-,TGCAGTGCTCCCCGGGGGCTCAGCACAGATACGCAGTATTTT,CSAPRGLSTDTQYF
TRBV6-1,-,TRBJ1-5,-,TGTGCCACCCGACAATCACTTGGCAATCAGCCCCAGCATTTT,CATRQSLGNQPQHF
TRBV19,-,TRBJ1-5,-,TGTGCCAGTAGTAGAGCCGGACGGGGGACCCGTCAGCCCCAGCATTTT,CASSRAGRGTRQPQHF
TRBV7-2,-,TRBJ2-7,-,TGTGCCAGCAGCCGGGGACAAAACTACGAGCAGTACTTC,CASSRGQNYEQYF
TRBV27,once,TRBJ1-1,TRBD1,TGTGCCAGCAGACAACAGGGGGTCATCACTGAAGCTTTCTTT,CASRQQGVITEAFF
TRBV20-1,-,TRBJ2-5,TRBD2,TGCAGTGCTAGAGTTTCGAGGCTAGCGGGAGGGCTGGGGGGAGAGACCCAGTACTTC,CSARVSRLAGGLGGETQYF
TRBV15,-,TRBJ2-4,-,TGTGCCACCAGCAGAGCTCGGGCGGGGCGTATTCAGTACTTC,CATSRARAGRIQYF
TRBV27,-,TRBJ2-1,TRBD2,TGTGCCAGCGGTAAAAGGGAGGGCCAAAATGAGCAGTTCTTC,CASGKREGQNEQFF
TRBV5-1,-,TRBJ2-3,-,TGCGCCAGCAGCCCCTGGCTAGTGAGCACAGATACGCAGTATTTT,CASSPWLVSTDTQYF
TRBV20-1,few,TRBJ2-1,-,TGCAGTGCTAGAGCTTCAAGCTCCTACAATGAGCAGTTCTTC,CSARASSSYNEQFF
TRBV30,-,TRBJ1-5,-,TGTGTCTGGACTGTCGGGACCTTCAATCAGCCCCAGCATTTT,CVWTVGTFNQPQHF
TRBV27,-,TRBJ2-7,-,TGTGCCAGCAGTTTAGGACAGAAGAGCTCCTACGAGCAGTACTTC,CASSLGQKSSYEQYF
TRBV11-1,-,TRBJ2-7,TRBD1,TGTGCCAGCAGCTCGGGACAGGGGGTCTACGAGCAGTACTTC,CASSSGQGVYEQYF
TRBV2,few,TRBJ1-1,-,TGTGCCAGCAGTACGACAGCGAACACTGAAGCTTTCTTT,CASSTTANTEAFF
TRBV19,-,TRBJ2-7,-,TGTGCCAGTAGTATCATTGGGGGCGAGCAGTACTTC,CASSIIGGEQYF
TRBV23-1,-,TRBJ2-5,-,TGCGCCAGCAGTCAAGAGGGGAAGACCCAGTACTTC,CASSQEGKTQYF
TRBV7-2,few,TRBJ1-5,-,TGTGCCAGCAGCCAAGACTGGAATCAGCCCCAGCATTTT,CASSQDWNQPQHF
TRBV28,-,TRBJ2-4,-,TGTGCCAGCAGCCCCTACGCGGACATTCAGTACTTC,CASSPYADIQYF
TRBV7-2,few,TRBJ2-2,TRBD2,TGTGCCAGCAGCTTTCTTCTAGCGGGAGCCACCGGGGAGCTGTTTTTT,CASSFLLAGATGELFF
TRBV19,few,TRBJ1-5,TRBD1,TGTGCCAGTACCTCGGACAGGACCCAGCCCCAGCATTTT,CASTSDRTQPQHF